These 11 T cell receptor beta chains came from one sample sequenced in a study of T cells in Graves' hyperthyroidism and ophthalmopathy. Amplified TCR beta CDR3 regions came from RNA transcripts. A first-round RT-PCR of the TCR CDR3 used the HTBI primer set. TCRdb reprocessed the multiplex PCR reads with MiXCR, giving one entry per CDR3 protein. The data contain around 600,000 distinct CDR3 sequences, more than 15% of them singletons. The sequenced sample consisted of blood. These receptors all come from a woman aged 35 to 49 with Graves' ophthalmopathy.

This clonotype was seen just once. The chain links TRBV7-6 to TRBJ2-7, with D hard to call. The germline CDR1 and CDR2 sequences are SGHVS and FNYEAQ. CDR3 size: 15 residues. The germline V and J ends were trimmed by 4 bases and 0 bases, with 13 bases remaining between them. CDR3 sequence reads: CASSSERTSSYEQYF. In DNA form, the CDR3 reads TGTGCCAGCAGCTCCGAACGAACCTCCTCCTACGAGCAGTACTTC.

This clonotype has at least ten counts. The V and J genes are TRBV20-1 and TRBJ2-2; TRBD1 matches 11 bases. Germline V gene data show CDR1 as DFQATT and CDR2 as SNEGSKA (reference sequence). The CDR3 loop spans 13 amino acids. CDR3 sequence reads: CAGTGGRGGELFF. The DNA for the CDR3 is TGCGCCGGGACAGGGGGACGGGGCGGGGAGCTGTTTTTT.

This clonotype was seen a few times. The CDR3 protein is CASSPWAGGGNTEAFF. In DNA form, the CDR3 reads TGTGCCAGCAGTCCCTGGGCTGGCGGAGGTAACACTGAAGCTTTCTTT. The chain couples TRBV7-9 to TRBJ1-1, with D unresolved. Trimming cost V 6 bases and J 2 bases, with 19 bases left between them. The CDR3 has 16 residues. Germline CDR1 is SEHNR and CDR2 is FQNEAQ (reference sequence).

In this sample, this clonotype turned up a few times. The V gene is TRBV7-6, the J gene TRBJ2-7; D is ambiguous. V was cut by 2 bases and J by 6 bases, with 14 bases left in between. The CDR3 consists of 14 residues. Germline V lookup: CDR1 SGHVS, CDR2 FNYEAQ. This chain's CDR3 is CASSLRPQSGEQYF. The DNA of the CDR3 is TGTGCCAGCAGCTTACGCCCTCAATCCGGCGAGCAGTACTTC.

This clonotype was observed many times. The V and J genes are TRBV6-1 and TRBJ2-5; D gene ambiguous. From germline, CDR1 is MNHNS and CDR2 SASEGT. The CDR3 sequence is 16 residues long. Trimming took off 8 bases at V and 0 bases at J, with 19 bases between the two ends. CDR3 DNA: TGTGCCAGCCGCCCCGTCAGGCCGGACGACCAAGAGACCCAGTACTTC. Protein sequence: CASRPVRPDDQETQYF.

This clonotype was seen repeatedly, ten times or more. The rearrangement joins TRBV3-1 to TRBJ2-7; no reliable D call. V was pared by 0 bases and J by 0 bases, with 9 bases between. This CDR3 is 15 amino acids long. CDR1 is LGHDT, CDR2 YNNKEL, per germline (reference sequence). CDR3 DNA sequence: TGTGCCAGCAGCCAAGATGAGGCTTCCTCCTACGAGCAGTACTTC. Translating gives CASSQDEASSYEQYF.

This clonotype came up many times. This chain joins TRBV20-1 and TRBJ2-7; the D is unclear. Between the trimmed V and J ends, which lost 4 bases and 2 bases, there was a span of 12 bases. CDR3 length: 13 residues. Germline V lookup: CDR1 DFQATT, CDR2 SNEGSKA (reference sequence). This CDR3 reads CSATLQTTYEQYF. The CDR3 DNA is TGCAGTGCTACTCTACAGACCACCTACGAGCAGTACTTC.

This sequence joins TRBV12-3 or TRBV12-4 and TRBJ1-2, with D possibly TRBD1 on 5 matching bases. This CDR3 is 12 amino acids long. Trimming stripped 6 bases from V and 7 bases from J, with 12 bases between. The CDR3 sequence: CASSAGAIGYTF. DNA for the CDR3: TGTGCCAGCAGCGCTGGGGCGATTGGCTACACCTTC.

The chain uses TRBV29-1 and TRBJ1-1; possibly TRBD1 for D (5 bases). This CDR3 spans 11 amino acids. Per the germline V gene, CDR1 is SQVTM and CDR2 is ANQGSEA. V lost 1 base and J lost 10, with 10 bases in between. The CDR3: CSVEAGWRAFF. CDR3 coding DNA: TGCAGCGTTGAAGCAGGGTGGCGAGCTTTCTTT.

Many counts were recorded for this clonotype. V is TRBV18 and J is TRBJ2-7; the D is unclear. Looked up from germline, CDR1 is KGHSH and CDR2 is LQKENI. The CDR3 contains 13 residues. V dropped 3 bases and J dropped 2 bases, with 8 bases sitting between them. The CDR3 DNA follows: TGTGCCAGCTCACCGACCAGCCCCTACGAGCAGTACTTC. As protein: CASSPTSPYEQYF.

There are many counts of this clonotype. This chain links TRBV4-1 with TRBJ1-1; 7 positions agree with TRBD1. CDR1 is MGHRA, CDR2 YSYEKL, per germline. J was trimmed by 6 bases and V by 0 bases; bases with no gene match: 13. There are 17 residues in the CDR3. CDR3 in DNA: TGCGCCAGCAGCCAAGACCCCCGGGACAGCTTACCCGCTGAAGCTTTCTTT. It yields the protein CASSQDPRDSLPAEAFF.